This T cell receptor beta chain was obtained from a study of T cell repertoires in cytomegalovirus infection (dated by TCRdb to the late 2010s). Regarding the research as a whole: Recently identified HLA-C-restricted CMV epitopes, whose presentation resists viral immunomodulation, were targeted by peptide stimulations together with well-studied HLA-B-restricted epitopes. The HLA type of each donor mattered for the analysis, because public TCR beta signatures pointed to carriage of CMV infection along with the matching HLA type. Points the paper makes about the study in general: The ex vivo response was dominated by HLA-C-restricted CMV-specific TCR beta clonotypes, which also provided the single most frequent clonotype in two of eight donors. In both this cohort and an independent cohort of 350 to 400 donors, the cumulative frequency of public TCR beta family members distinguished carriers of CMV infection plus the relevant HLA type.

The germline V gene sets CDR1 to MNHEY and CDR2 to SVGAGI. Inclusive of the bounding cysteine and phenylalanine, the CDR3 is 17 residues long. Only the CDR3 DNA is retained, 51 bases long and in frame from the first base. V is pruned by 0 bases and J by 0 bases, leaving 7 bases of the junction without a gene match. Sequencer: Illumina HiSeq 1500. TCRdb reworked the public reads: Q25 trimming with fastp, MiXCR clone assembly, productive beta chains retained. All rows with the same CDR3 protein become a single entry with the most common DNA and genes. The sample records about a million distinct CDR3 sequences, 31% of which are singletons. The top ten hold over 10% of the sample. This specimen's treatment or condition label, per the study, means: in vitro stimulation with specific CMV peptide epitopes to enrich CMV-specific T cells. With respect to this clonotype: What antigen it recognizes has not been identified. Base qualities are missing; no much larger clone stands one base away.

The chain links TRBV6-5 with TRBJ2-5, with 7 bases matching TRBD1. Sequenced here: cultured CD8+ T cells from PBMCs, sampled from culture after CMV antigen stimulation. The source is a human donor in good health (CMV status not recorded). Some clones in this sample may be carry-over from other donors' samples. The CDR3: CASSYSPDRQYQETQYF. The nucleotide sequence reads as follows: TGTGCCAGCAGTTACTCCCCGGACAGGCAGTACCAAGAGACCCAGTACTTC.